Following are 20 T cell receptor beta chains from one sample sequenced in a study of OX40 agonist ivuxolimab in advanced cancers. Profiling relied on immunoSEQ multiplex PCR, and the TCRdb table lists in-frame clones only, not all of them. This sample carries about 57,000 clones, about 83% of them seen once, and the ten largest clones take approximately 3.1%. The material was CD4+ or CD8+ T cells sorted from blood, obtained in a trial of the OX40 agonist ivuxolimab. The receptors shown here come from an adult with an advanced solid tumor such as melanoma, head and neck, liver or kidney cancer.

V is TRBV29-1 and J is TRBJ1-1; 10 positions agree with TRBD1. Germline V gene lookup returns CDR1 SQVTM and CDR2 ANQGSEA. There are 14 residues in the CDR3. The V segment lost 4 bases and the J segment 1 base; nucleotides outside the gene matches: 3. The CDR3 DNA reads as TGCAGCGTTGGACGACAGGGGGCGAACACTGAAGCTTTCTTT. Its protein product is CSVGRQGANTEAFF.

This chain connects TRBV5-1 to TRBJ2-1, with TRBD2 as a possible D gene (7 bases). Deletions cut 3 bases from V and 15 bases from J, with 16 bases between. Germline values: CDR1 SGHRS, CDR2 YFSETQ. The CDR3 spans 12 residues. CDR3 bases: TGCGCCAGCAGCTGGGAGGGCGAGGGGGTGTTCTTC. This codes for CASSWEGEGVFF.

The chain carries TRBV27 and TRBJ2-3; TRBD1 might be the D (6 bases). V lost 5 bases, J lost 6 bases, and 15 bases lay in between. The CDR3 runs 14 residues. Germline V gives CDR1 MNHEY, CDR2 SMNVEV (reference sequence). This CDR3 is CASSPRGFPDTQYF. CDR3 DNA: TGTGCCAGCAGTCCCAGGGGCTTTCCGGATACGCAGTATTTT.

CDR3 residues: CASSARGSGQGKGTQYF. Written as DNA, the CDR3 is TGTGCCAGCAGCGCAAGGGGGTCTGGACAGGGAAAGGGGACCCAGTACTTC. The chain has TRBV9 and TRBJ2-5; 8 bases agree with TRBD1. V trimming: 3 bases; J trimming: 7 bases; junction bases outside the gene matches: 17. Germline V gene sequence: CDR1 SGDLS, CDR2 YYNGEE. The CDR3 sequence is 17 residues long.

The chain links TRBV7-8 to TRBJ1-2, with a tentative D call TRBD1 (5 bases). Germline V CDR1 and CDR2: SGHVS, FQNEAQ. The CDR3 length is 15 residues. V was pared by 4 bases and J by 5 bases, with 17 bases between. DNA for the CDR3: TGTGCCAGCAGCTCTCTCCGGGGCCGGAGATATGGCTACACCTTC. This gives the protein CASSSLRGRRYGYTF.

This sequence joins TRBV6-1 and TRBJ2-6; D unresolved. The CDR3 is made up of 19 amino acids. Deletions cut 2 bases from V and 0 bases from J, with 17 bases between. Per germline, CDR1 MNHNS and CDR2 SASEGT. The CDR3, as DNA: TGTGCCAGCAGTGAATCTGGAGCCTTCATGGTCTCTGGGGCCAACGTCCTGACTTTC. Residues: CASSESGAFMVSGANVLTF.

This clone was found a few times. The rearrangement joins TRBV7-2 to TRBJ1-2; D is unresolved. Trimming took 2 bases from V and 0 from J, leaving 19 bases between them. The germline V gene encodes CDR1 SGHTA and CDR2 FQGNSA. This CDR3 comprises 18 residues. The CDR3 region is CASSLFISYGGSNYGYTF. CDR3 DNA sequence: TGTGCCAGCAGCTTATTTATCAGTTACGGCGGGTCTAACTATGGCTACACCTTC.

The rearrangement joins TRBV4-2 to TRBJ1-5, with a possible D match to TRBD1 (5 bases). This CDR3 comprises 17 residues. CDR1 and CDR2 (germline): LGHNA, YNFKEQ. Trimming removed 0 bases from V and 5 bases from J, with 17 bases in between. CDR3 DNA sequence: TGTGCCAGCAGCCAAGATTTGGGGACCGAGGTCGATCAGCCCCAGCATTTT. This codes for CASSQDLGTEVDQPQHF.

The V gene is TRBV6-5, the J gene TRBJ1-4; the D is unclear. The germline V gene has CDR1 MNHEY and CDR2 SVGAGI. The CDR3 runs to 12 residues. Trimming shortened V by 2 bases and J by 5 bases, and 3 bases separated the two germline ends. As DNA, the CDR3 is TGTGCCAGCAGTTACCCCAATGAAAAACTGTTTTTT. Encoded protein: CASSYPNEKLFF.

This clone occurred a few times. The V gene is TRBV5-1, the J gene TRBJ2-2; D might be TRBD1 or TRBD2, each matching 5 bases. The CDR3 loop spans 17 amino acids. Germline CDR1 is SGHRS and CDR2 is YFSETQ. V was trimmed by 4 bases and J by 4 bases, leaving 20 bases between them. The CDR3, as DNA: TGCGCCAGCAGCCTTACACCAGGGACCGGGGCCACCGGGGAGCTGTTTTTT. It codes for CASSLTPGTGATGELFF. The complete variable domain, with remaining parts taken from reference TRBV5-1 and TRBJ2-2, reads KAGVTQTPRYLIKTRGQQVTLSCSPISGHRSVSWYQQTPGQGLQFLFEYFSETQRNKGNFPGRFSGRQFSNSRSEMNVSTLELGDSALYLCASSLTPGTGATGELFFGEGSRLTVL.

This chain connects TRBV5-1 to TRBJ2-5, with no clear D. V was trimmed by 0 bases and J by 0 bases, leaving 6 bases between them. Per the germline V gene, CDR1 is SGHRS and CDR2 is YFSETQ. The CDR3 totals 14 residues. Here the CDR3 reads CASSLGTNQETQYF. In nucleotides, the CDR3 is TGCGCCAGCAGCTTGGGGACGAACCAAGAGACCCAGTACTTC. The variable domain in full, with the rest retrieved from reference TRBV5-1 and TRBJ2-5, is KAGVTQTPRYLIKTRGQQVTLSCSPISGHRSVSWYQQTPGQGLQFLFEYFSETQRNKGNFPGRFSGRQFSNSRSEMNVSTLELGDSALYLCASSLGTNQETQYFGPGTRLLVL.

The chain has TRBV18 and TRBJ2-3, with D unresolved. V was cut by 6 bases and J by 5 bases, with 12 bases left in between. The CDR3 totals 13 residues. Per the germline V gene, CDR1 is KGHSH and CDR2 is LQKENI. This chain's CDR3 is CASSPTLGDTQYF. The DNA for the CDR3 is TGTGCCAGCTCCCCTACCCTTGGAGATACGCAGTATTTT.

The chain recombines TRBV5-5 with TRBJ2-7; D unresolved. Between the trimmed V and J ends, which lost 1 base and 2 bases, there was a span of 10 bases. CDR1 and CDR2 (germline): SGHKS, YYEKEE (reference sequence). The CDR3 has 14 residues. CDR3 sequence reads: CASSLYWPAYEQYF. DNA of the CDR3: TGTGCCAGCAGCTTGTACTGGCCAGCCTACGAGCAGTACTTC.

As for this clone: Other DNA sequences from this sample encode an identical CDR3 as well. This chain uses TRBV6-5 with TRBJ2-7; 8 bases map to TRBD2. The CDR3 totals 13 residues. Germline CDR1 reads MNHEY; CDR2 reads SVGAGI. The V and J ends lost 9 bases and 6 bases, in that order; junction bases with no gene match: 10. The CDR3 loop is CASTRRGGAEQYF. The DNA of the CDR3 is TGTGCCAGTACCCGCCGGGGGGGCGCCGAGCAGTACTTC.

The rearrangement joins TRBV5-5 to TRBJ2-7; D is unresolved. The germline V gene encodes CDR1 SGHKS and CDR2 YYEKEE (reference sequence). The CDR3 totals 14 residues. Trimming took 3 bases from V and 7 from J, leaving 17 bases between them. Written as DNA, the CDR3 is TGTGCCAGCAGCTCCATTCTGGGTCAAACAGAGCAGTACTTC. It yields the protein CASSSILGQTEQYF. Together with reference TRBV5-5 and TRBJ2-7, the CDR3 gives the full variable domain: DAGVTQSPTHLIKTRGQQVTLRCSPISGHKSVSWYQQVLGQGPQFIFQYYEKEERGRGNFPDRFSARQFPNYSSELNVNALLLGDSALYLCASSSILGQTEQYFGPGTRLTVT.

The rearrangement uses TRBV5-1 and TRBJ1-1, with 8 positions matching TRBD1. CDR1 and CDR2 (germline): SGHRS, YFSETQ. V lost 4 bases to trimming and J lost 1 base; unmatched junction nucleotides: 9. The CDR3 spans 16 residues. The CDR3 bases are TGCGCCAGCAGCCCCGGGGGCGGGACAGGGAACACTGAAGCTTTCTTT. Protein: CASSPGGGTGNTEAFF. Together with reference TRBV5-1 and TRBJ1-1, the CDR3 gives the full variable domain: KAGVTQTPRYLIKTRGQQVTLSCSPISGHRSVSWYQQTPGQGLQFLFEYFSETQRNKGNFPGRFSGRQFSNSRSEMNVSTLELGDSALYLCASSPGGGTGNTEAFFGQGTRLTVV.

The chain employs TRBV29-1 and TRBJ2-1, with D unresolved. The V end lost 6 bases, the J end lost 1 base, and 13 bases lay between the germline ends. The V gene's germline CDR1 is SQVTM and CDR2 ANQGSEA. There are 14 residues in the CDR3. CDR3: CSVEHPQSYNEQFF. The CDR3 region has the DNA TGCAGCGTAGAACACCCGCAATCCTACAATGAGCAGTTCTTC.

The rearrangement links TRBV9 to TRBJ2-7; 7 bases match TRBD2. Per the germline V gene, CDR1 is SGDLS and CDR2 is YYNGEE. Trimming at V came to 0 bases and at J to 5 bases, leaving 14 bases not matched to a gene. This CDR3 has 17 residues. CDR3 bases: TGTGCCAGCAGCGTAGGCCTCCGGGGCGGGAGTCTCAACGAGCAGTACTTC. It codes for CASSVGLRGGSLNEQYF.

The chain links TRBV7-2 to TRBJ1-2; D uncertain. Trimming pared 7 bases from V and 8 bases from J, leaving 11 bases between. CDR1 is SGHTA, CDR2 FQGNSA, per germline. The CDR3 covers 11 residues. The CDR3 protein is CASTYMEGYTF. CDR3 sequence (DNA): TGTGCCAGCACCTACATGGAGGGCTACACCTTC.

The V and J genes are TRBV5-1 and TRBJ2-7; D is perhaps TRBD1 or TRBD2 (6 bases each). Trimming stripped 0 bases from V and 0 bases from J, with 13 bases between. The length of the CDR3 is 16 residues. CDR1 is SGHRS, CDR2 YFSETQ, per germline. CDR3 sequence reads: CASSLGGTRHSYEQYF. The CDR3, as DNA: TGCGCCAGCAGCTTGGGCGGGACACGACACTCCTACGAGCAGTACTTC. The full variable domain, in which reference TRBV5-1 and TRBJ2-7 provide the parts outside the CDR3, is KAGVTQTPRYLIKTRGQQVTLSCSPISGHRSVSWYQQTPGQGLQFLFEYFSETQRNKGNFPGRFSGRQFSNSRSEMNVSTLELGDSALYLCASSLGGTRHSYEQYFGPGTRLTVT.